Following are 10 T cell receptor beta chains from one sample sequenced in a study of blood T cells in healthy people across ages. It was with a sample-barcoded 5' primer and a J-beta primer mix that a second PCR of roughly 6 to 11 cycles was run. One entry per CDR3 protein, called by TCRdb with MiXCR from the 5' RACE reads. Of some 1.4 million distinct CDR3 sequences in the sample, approximately 38% were seen once. Sequenced input: blood. All receptors derive from a woman aged 18 to 35 in good health.

Only a few counts were recorded for this clonotype. This rearrangement joins TRBV6-2 or TRBV6-3 to TRBJ2-1; D is perhaps TRBD1 or TRBD2 (5 bases each). The CDR3 runs 16 residues. The V gene lost 7 bases and the J gene lost 8 bases, with 24 bases spanning the gap. Germline V gene lookup returns CDR1 MNHEY and CDR2 SVGEGT. CDR3 in amino acids: CASTLGDGIRGDEQFF. The CDR3 region has the DNA TGTGCCAGCACCCTCGGGGACGGGATCCGGGGCGATGAGCAGTTCTTC.

Many counts were recorded for this clonotype. The chain has TRBV29-1 and TRBJ2-3, with a tentative D call TRBD2 (6 bases). V was shortened by 4 bases and J by 9 bases, with 20 bases between the two germline ends. This CDR3 spans 14 amino acids. Per germline, CDR1 SQVTM and CDR2 ANQGSEA. The CDR3 DNA sequence: TGCAGCGTTGGGCCCCTCCGACTACGGGGGACGCAGTATTTT. This encodes CSVGPLRLRGTQYF.

This clonotype was picked up a small number of times. The chain has TRBV7-9 and TRBJ2-3; the D is unclear. Trimming shortened V by 3 bases and J by 4 bases, and 11 bases separated the two germline ends. CDR3 size: 14 residues. Per the germline V gene, CDR1 is SEHNR and CDR2 is FQNEAQ (reference sequence). The DNA for the CDR3 is TGTGCCAGCAGCTTGGATCTCTTTCCAGATACGCAGTATTTT. As protein: CASSLDLFPDTQYF.

J is TRBJ2-3 and V is TRBV20-1; TRBD2 matches at 10 bases. This CDR3 is built from 15 residues. CDR1 is DFQATT, CDR2 SNEGSKA, per germline (reference sequence). V lost 5 bases to trimming and J lost 5 bases; unmatched junction nucleotides: 10. The CDR3 is CSAVSGGSILDTQYF. As DNA, the CDR3 is TGCAGTGCTGTTAGCGGGGGGTCCATTTTAGATACGCAGTATTTT.

V and J are TRBV9 and TRBJ2-3; 7 nucleotides match TRBD1. The germline gives CDR1 SGDLS, CDR2 YYNGEE. The V and J ends lost 7 bases and 4 bases, in that order; junction bases with no gene match: 9. This CDR3 comprises 14 residues. For the CDR3, the DNA is TGTGCCAGCGGGACCGGGACAGTCCCAGATACGCAGTATTTT. Protein: CASGTGTVPDTQYF.

The genes are TRBV30 and TRBJ2-7, with 11 bases lining up with TRBD2. CDR3 length: 17 amino acids. The V and J ends lost 1 base and 1 base, in that order; junction bases with no gene match: 9. Germline CDR1 is GTSNPN and CDR2 is SVGIG (reference sequence). The CDR3 reads CAWSAILGTSGSYEQYF. The CDR3 DNA sequence: TGTGCCTGGAGTGCCATACTAGGGACTAGCGGTTCCTACGAGCAGTACTTC.

In its sample, this clonotype was seen a few times. The chain employs TRBV12-3 or TRBV12-4 and TRBJ2-5; 12 nucleotides match TRBD2. This CDR3 spans 17 amino acids. Trimming at V came to 7 bases and at J to 5 bases, leaving 14 bases not matched to a gene. Here the CDR3 DNA reads TGTGCCAGCAACTACGGGCTAGCGGGGGGGCGAAGCGAGACCCAGTACTTC. Its translation is CASNYGLAGGRSETQYF.

This clonotype appeared a single time. V gene TRBV6-1 combines with J gene TRBJ2-3, with 7 positions matching TRBD1. The CDR3 covers 15 residues. The germline V gene encodes CDR1 MNHNS and CDR2 SASEGT. V gave up 5 bases and J gave up 3 bases; unmatched junction bases: 8. The CDR3 sequence is CASSIDRVGTDTQYF. CDR3 nucleotides: TGTGCCAGCAGTATCGACAGGGTAGGGACAGATACGCAGTATTTT.

V and J are TRBV6-6 and TRBJ2-2; maybe TRBD1 (6 bases). The V gene lost 7 bases and the J gene lost 7 bases, with 16 bases spanning the gap. The germline V gene encodes CDR1 MNHNY and CDR2 SVGAGI (reference sequence). CDR3 length: 14 residues. CDR3 sequence (DNA): TGTGCCAGCAACCGATTAACAGGGTACGGGGAGCTGTTTTTT. This encodes CASNRLTGYGELFF.

This clonotype has only a few counts. This sequence joins TRBV20-1 and TRBJ2-4; the D is unclear. The germline V gene has CDR1 DFQATT and CDR2 SNEGSKA (reference sequence). CDR3 size: 14 residues. Trimming cost V 6 bases and J 0 bases, with 12 bases left between them. This CDR3 reads CSADPPVAKNIQYF. The CDR3 DNA is TGCAGTGCCGACCCTCCGGTAGCCAAAAACATTCAGTACTTC.